The clone carrying this TCR beta chain was detected only a few times. The data were produced by immunoSEQ multiplex PCR, yet TCRdb's version contains in-frame clones alone and is incomplete. Of approximately 660,000 clones in the sample, approximately 88% were seen once. The CDR3 is 14 residues long. Germline CDR1 and CDR2: SGHVS and FNYEAQ. Trimming cost V 5 bases and J 0 bases, with 10 bases left between them. The data belong to a study of shared T cell receptors in the human thymus. Another study also made use of these data, one on human thymus T cells.

This TCR derives from a boy younger than two with a congenital heart defect. The chain joins TRBV7-6 to TRBJ1-1; TRBD1 is a possible D gene (6 bases). The sequenced material came from thymocytes. Here the CDR3 DNA reads TGTGCCAGCAGCCCCGGACAGTTGAACACTGAAGCTTTCTTT. This codes for CASSPGQLNTEAFF.